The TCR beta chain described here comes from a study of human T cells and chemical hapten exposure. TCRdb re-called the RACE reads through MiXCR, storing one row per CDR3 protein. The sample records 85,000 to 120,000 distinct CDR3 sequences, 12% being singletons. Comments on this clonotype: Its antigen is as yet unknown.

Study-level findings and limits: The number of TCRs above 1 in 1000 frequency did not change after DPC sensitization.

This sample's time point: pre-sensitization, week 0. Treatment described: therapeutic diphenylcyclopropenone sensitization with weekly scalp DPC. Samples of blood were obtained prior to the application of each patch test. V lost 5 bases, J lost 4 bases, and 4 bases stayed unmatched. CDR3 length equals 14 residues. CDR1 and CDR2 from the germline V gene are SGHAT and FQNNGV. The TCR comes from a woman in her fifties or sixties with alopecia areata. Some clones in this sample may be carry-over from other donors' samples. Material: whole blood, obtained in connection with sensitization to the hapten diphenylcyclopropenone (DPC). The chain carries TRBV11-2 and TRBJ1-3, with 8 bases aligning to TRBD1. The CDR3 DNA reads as TGTGCCAGCAGCCCCAGGGACAGGGGAAACACCATATATTTT. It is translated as CASSPRDRGNTIYF.